This T cell receptor beta chain came from a study of T cells after yellow fever vaccination. This CDR3 contains 12 residues. J gave up 7 bases and V 5 bases, and 2 bases lay outside the gene matches. Germline V CDR1 and CDR2: PRHDT, FYEKMQ (reference sequence). 5'RACE template switching added a universal primer site and UMIs to TCR cDNA. TCRdb re-called the 5' RACE reads through MiXCR, storing one row per CDR3 protein. The table shows about 73,000 distinct CDR3 sequences, with 7.5% to 8% occurring only once. The chain recombines TRBV13 with TRBJ2-1, with TRBD1 matching over 7 bases. The source of this sequence is a man younger than 45 who received the YFV17D yellow fever vaccine. The sample was CD8+ T cells sorted from PBMCs, taken on the day of the yellow fever booster vaccination. Here the CDR3 DNA reads TGTGCCAGCAGCGAACAGGGGAATGAGCAGTTCTTC. It yields the protein CASSEQGNEQFF.